The clone carrying this TCR beta chain showed up just a few times. Germline loops: CDR1 SEHNR, CDR2 FQNEAQ (reference sequence). V lost 4 bases to trimming and J lost 2 bases; unmatched junction nucleotides: 8. The CDR3 length is 16 residues. Using its own MiXCR run on the RT-PCR reads, TCRdb lists one record per CDR3 protein. The sample consists of about 680,000 distinct CDR3 sequences, 13% to 15% of them appearing once. The TCR originated in a female donor in good health, serving as a healthy control. V gene TRBV7-9 combines with J gene TRBJ2-3, with 8 bases matching TRBD2. What was sequenced was memory CD4+ T cells from blood. The CDR3 loop is CASSSYSGTYTDTQYF. CDR3 bases: TGTGCCAGCAGCTCCTATAGCGGGACATACACAGATACGCAGTATTTT.